Below, 28 T cell receptor beta chains from the same sample are listed, as sequenced in a study of lymphopenia after photon versus proton radiotherapy. Only in-frame clones appear in the TCRdb table, and some are missing; sequencing was by immunoSEQ multiplex PCR. This table has about 62,000 clones, approximately 86% appearing once. The sample consisted of peripheral blood, taken from a patient treated with proton-based radiotherapy. The receptors were sampled from a man at least 80 years old with esophageal cancer.

J is TRBJ1-2 and V is TRBV5-1; D is possibly TRBD1 (5 bases). The CDR3 loop spans 13 amino acids. In germline, CDR1 is SGHRS, CDR2 YFSETQ. V dropped 2 bases and J dropped 8 bases, with 13 bases sitting between them. The CDR3 nucleotides are TGCGCCAGCAGCTTAGGCCAGGGAGGAGGCTACACCTTC. It is translated as CASSLGQGGGYTF. The variable domain in full, completed from reference TRBV5-1 and TRBJ1-2, reads KAGVTQTPRYLIKTRGQQVTLSCSPISGHRSVSWYQQTPGQGLQFLFEYFSETQRNKGNFPGRFSGRQFSNSRSEMNVSTLELGDSALYLCASSLGQGGGYTFGSGTRLTVV.

The chain employs TRBV7-8 and TRBJ1-1; D ambiguous. Germline loops: CDR1 SGHVS, CDR2 FQNEAQ. The CDR3 extends over 12 amino acids. V dropped 2 bases and J dropped 5 bases, with 6 bases sitting between them. The CDR3 protein is CASSLFKTEAFF. CDR3 coding DNA: TGTGCCAGCAGCTTATTTAAGACTGAAGCTTTCTTT.

The CDR3 sequence: CSGGATTGELFF. The CDR3 DNA reads TGCAGCGGGGGGGCGACCACCGGGGAGCTGTTTTTT. The rearrangement links TRBV29-1 to TRBJ2-2; possibly TRBD1 or TRBD2 for D (6 bases each). The length of the CDR3 is 12 residues. V shed 7 bases and J shed 4 bases, with 10 bases lying between them. In germline, CDR1 is SQVTM, CDR2 ANQGSEA.

The rearrangement uses TRBV5-6 and TRBJ1-2; TRBD1 aligns across 9 bases. CDR3 length equals 13 residues. Germline-derived CDR1 and CDR2 are SGHDT and YYEEEE. J was trimmed by 6 bases and V by 4 bases; bases with no gene match: 4. The CDR3, as DNA: TGTGCCAGCAGCCCGACAGGGGGGAATGGCTACACCTTC. Protein product: CASSPTGGNGYTF.

The J gene is TRBJ2-1, the V gene TRBV14; perhaps D is TRBD1 or TRBD2 (5 bases each). Per the germline V gene, CDR1 is SGHDN and CDR2 is FVKESK. The ends were cut back, 8 bases at V and 4 bases at J, with 12 bases in the middle. The CDR3 covers 13 residues. The CDR3 region has the DNA TGTGCCAGCGCGCAGGGACCGTACAATGAGCAGTTCTTC. It codes for CASAQGPYNEQFF.

The genes are TRBV9 and TRBJ2-2; TRBD2 matches at 7 bases. Germline CDR1 and CDR2: SGDLS and YYNGEE. V was pared by 4 bases and J by 2 bases, with 5 bases of the junction left unmatched. The CDR3 is made up of 15 amino acids. The CDR3 DNA is TGTGCCAGCAGCCCAAGCGGGATTAACACCGGGGAGCTGTTTTTT. This encodes CASSPSGINTGELFF.

The chain recombines TRBV4-2 with TRBJ2-1, with D unclear. Trimming stripped 4 bases from V and 9 bases from J, with 10 bases between. This CDR3 region has 12 residues. Looked up from germline, CDR1 is LGHNA and CDR2 is YNFKEQ. CDR3 coding DNA: TGTGCCAGCAGCCGGAAGGTCGGTGAGCAGTTCTTC. It translates to CASSRKVGEQFF.

This clone occurred once. The V and J genes are TRBV5-1 and TRBJ2-7; 11 positions agree with TRBD1. The trim removed 4 bases at V and 3 bases at J, leaving 3 bases unmatched. The germline gives CDR1 SGHRS, CDR2 YFSETQ. The CDR3 contains 14 residues. The CDR3 region is CASSPGTGGYEQYF. The CDR3 DNA reads as TGCGCCAGCAGCCCCGGGACAGGGGGCTACGAGCAGTACTTC.

The chain has TRBV23-1 and TRBJ2-7; D is uncertain. TRBV23-1 is treated as an ORF (open reading frame) with a function not yet certain. V lost 6 bases and J 2 bases, leaving 20 bases between the germline ends. This CDR3 region has 16 residues. CDR3 sequence (DNA): TGCGCCAGCAGGGTACGCAAAGACACGCCCACCTACGAGCAGTACTTC. Its protein is CASRVRKDTPTYEQYF.

The V call is TRBV27, the J call TRBJ2-3; tentatively, D is TRBD1 (6 bases). Germline lookup yields CDR1 MNHEY and CDR2 SMNVEV (reference sequence). The length of the CDR3 is 18 residues. With 6 bases removed from V and 2 bases from J, the gap between germline ends came to 24 bases. CDR3 sequence (DNA): TGTGCCAGCAGGCCGTATTTGGGGGCCATCATGACCACAGATACGCAGTATTTT. Translation gives CASRPYLGAIMTTDTQYF.

The genes are TRBV9 and TRBJ2-1; D is unclear. Per germline, CDR1 SGDLS and CDR2 YYNGEE. V was cut by 4 bases and J by 2 bases, with 10 bases left in between. The CDR3 has 14 amino acids. The CDR3 DNA is TGTGCCAGCAGCCCAGTGCCCGCCTACAATGAGCAGTTCTTC. Its translation: CASSPVPAYNEQFF.

V is TRBV10-3 and J is TRBJ1-2, with D tentatively TRBD1 (5 bases). Germline V CDR1 and CDR2: ENHRY, SYGVKD. This CDR3 is built from 13 residues. The V end was cut by 5 bases, the J end by 4 bases, with 11 bases between. In DNA form, the CDR3 reads TGTGCCATCAGTCAGGGAGTCGGCTATGGCTACACCTTC. Its translation is CAISQGVGYGYTF.

The rearrangement uses TRBV30 and TRBJ1-5; weak D call: TRBD1 (6 bases). Germline CDR1 and CDR2: GTSNPN and SVGIG (reference sequence). The CDR3 covers 13 residues. Trimming pared 2 bases from V and 7 bases from J, leaving 12 bases between. CDR3 nucleotide sequence: TGTGCCTGGAGTATAGGGGGTAGCCAGCCCCAGCATTTT. Protein sequence: CAWSIGGSQPQHF.

The chain carries TRBV5-4 and TRBJ1-2; TRBD1 is a possible D gene (5 bases). This CDR3 is built from 15 residues. Germline CDR1 reads SGHNT; CDR2 reads YYREEE (reference sequence). Trimming cost V 3 bases and J 6 bases, with 18 bases left between them. The CDR3 nucleotides are TGTGCCAGCAGCTCCTATAAAGGGACGACGGATGGCTACACCTTC. Protein sequence: CASSSYKGTTDGYTF.

The chain uses TRBV7-9 and TRBJ2-4; D remains ambiguous. The V end lost 7 bases, the J end lost 9 bases, and 10 bases lay between the germline ends. CDR3 size: 11 residues. Germline V gene data show CDR1 as SEHNR and CDR2 as FQNEAQ (reference sequence). In DNA, the CDR3 is TGTGCCAGCACCCAGGAGATCATTCAGTACTTC. It yields the protein CASTQEIIQYF.

V usage is TRBV5-1 and J usage is TRBJ1-2, with D possibly TRBD1 on 5 matching bases. Germline V gene sequence: CDR1 SGHRS, CDR2 YFSETQ. The length of the CDR3 is 14 residues. V lost 4 bases to trimming and J lost 7 bases, with 17 bases between them. The CDR3: CASSPTGGGGGYTF. The CDR3 DNA reads as TGCGCCAGCAGCCCCACCGGCGGGGGAGGTGGCTACACCTTC.

The chain has TRBV27 and TRBJ1-6, with TRBD1 identical over 9 bases. CDR1 MNHEY and CDR2 SMNVEV come from the germline V gene (reference sequence). V lost 8 bases to trimming and J lost 10 bases; unmatched junction nucleotides: 6. The CDR3 length is 13 residues. The CDR3 sequence: CASGRTGVSPLHF. CDR3 nucleotide sequence: TGTGCCAGCGGGAGGACAGGGGTCTCACCCCTCCACTTT.

CDR3 nucleotide sequence: TGTGCCAGCAGCGGCGGGACAGGGGACCCCTCCTACGAGCAGTACTTC. This encodes CASSGGTGDPSYEQYF. This sequence joins TRBV13 and TRBJ2-7, with TRBD1 matching over 10 bases. CDR1 is PRHDT and CDR2 is FYEKMQ in the germline V gene (reference sequence). The CDR3 has 16 residues. Trimming cost V 5 bases and J 0 bases; bases outside gene matches: 7. Looking up the rest from reference TRBV13 and TRBJ2-7 gives the full variable domain: AAGVIQSPRHLIKEKRETATLKCYPIPRHDTVYWYQQGPGQDPQFLISFYEKMQSDKGSIPDRFSAQQFSDYHSELNMSSLELGDSALYFCASSGGTGDPSYEQYFGPGTRLTVT.

The chain recombines TRBV5-5 with TRBJ1-4; D unresolved. The CDR3 runs 15 residues. The germline V gene has CDR1 SGHKS and CDR2 YYEKEE (reference sequence). V was cut by 4 bases and J by 6 bases, with 16 bases left in between. DNA of the CDR3: TGTGCCAGCAGCGCTGAGGGAGGGCTTGATGAAAAACTGTTTTTT. As protein: CASSAEGGLDEKLFF.

CDR3 in amino acids: CASSKEYSGNTIYF. The CDR3 DNA is TGTGCCAGCAGTAAAGAATACTCTGGAAACACCATATATTTT. V and J are TRBV6-1 and TRBJ1-3; D is unresolved. The germline gives CDR1 MNHNS, CDR2 SASEGT. This CDR3 spans 14 amino acids. V was cut by 5 bases and J by 0 bases, with 8 bases left in between.

The chain combines TRBV19 with TRBJ1-1; the D gene is possibly TRBD1 (6 bases). Trimming shortened V by 5 bases and J by 1 base, and 11 bases separated the two germline ends. In germline, CDR1 is LNHDA, CDR2 SQIVND (reference sequence). The CDR3 is 14 residues long. Here the CDR3 DNA reads TGTGCCAGTAGTCCAGGACAGCCGAACACTGAAGCTTTCTTT. Translating it yields CASSPGQPNTEAFF.

The rearrangement joins TRBV4-3 to TRBJ1-5; the D is unclear. The CDR3 consists of 15 residues. The germline V and J ends were trimmed by 0 bases and 4 bases, with 10 bases remaining between them. The V gene's germline CDR1 is LGHNA and CDR2 YSLEER. The CDR3 sequence is CASSQDLAGNQPQHF. CDR3 DNA sequence: TGCGCCAGCAGCCAAGATCTGGCAGGTAATCAGCCCCAGCATTTT.

V usage is TRBV5-4 and J usage is TRBJ2-6; D remains ambiguous. In germline, CDR1 is SGHNT, CDR2 YYREEE (reference sequence). The CDR3 is 19 residues long. Trimming shortened V by 5 bases and J by 0 bases, and 21 bases separated the two germline ends. The CDR3 here is CASSPPTSPLLSGANVLTF. CDR3 nucleotide sequence: TGTGCCAGCAGTCCACCAACCTCTCCCCTCCTCTCTGGGGCCAACGTCCTGACTTTC. The whole variable domain, filled in from reference TRBV5-4 and TRBJ2-6, reads ETGVTQSPTHLIKTRGQQVTLRCSSQSGHNTVSWYQQALGQGPQFIFQYYREEENGRGNFPPRFSGLQFPNYSSELNVNALELDDSALYLCASSPPTSPLLSGANVLTFGAGSRLTVL.

The table lists this clone with a few counts. The CDR3 DNA reads as TGTGCCAGCAGCCCCCGAACAGAGACCCAGTACTTC. Translated, it gives CASSPRTETQYF. The chain carries TRBV5-5 and TRBJ2-5; D call uncertain. Germline CDR1 and CDR2: SGHKS and YYEKEE (reference sequence). There are 12 residues in the CDR3. The germline V and J ends were trimmed by 4 bases and 4 bases, with 8 bases remaining between them.

DNA for the CDR3: TGTGCCAGCAGCCTGAGGACTAGCCCCGTACCTTCTCGCGAGCAGTACTTC. Its protein is CASSLRTSPVPSREQYF. The genes are TRBV13 and TRBJ2-5, with TRBD2 matching over 8 bases. The J call may be in error: the DNA end matches TRBJ2-7 better. CDR1 is PRHDT and CDR2 is FYEKMQ in the germline V gene (reference sequence). There are 17 residues in the CDR3.

The V call is TRBV7-9, the J call TRBJ1-2; 11 positions agree with TRBD1. With V trimmed by 5 bases and J by 3 bases, 5 bases remained unmatched. The CDR3 covers 15 residues. From germline, CDR1 is SEHNR and CDR2 FQNEAQ (reference sequence). The CDR3 DNA reads as TGTGCCAGCAGCGAGGACAGGGGGCTGGACTATGGCTACACCTTC. It yields the protein CASSEDRGLDYGYTF.

The CDR3 nucleotides are TGTGCCAGCAGCTTTTCCAAGAACACTGAAGCTTTCTTT. This sequence encodes CASSFSKNTEAFF. The chain combines TRBV7-2 with TRBJ1-1; D is uncertain. Trimming pared 3 bases from V and 1 base from J, leaving 6 bases between. Germline V CDR1 and CDR2: SGHTA, FQGNSA. This CDR3 comprises 13 residues.

The chain combines TRBV4-1 with TRBJ1-3; 7 bases line up with TRBD1. V shed 3 bases and J 4 bases; nucleotides not matched to a gene: 9. The germline gives CDR1 MGHRA, CDR2 YSYEKL. CDR3 length: 16 amino acids. DNA for the CDR3: TGCGCCAGCAGCCAGCCTCTGGCAGGGGGAGGAAACACCATATATTTT. Protein sequence: CASSQPLAGGGNTIYF.